This T cell receptor (beta chain) was recovered during a study of blood T cell repertoires in COVID-19. The overall study: Material from acute and convalescent COVID-19 was sourced from the United States, Italy and Spain. T cells, B-cell-depleted T cells, or PBMCs provided the cDNA or gDNA that served as material.

Generated by immunoSEQ multiplex PCR, the TCRdb table keeps only in-frame clones and is missing some. The sample shows fewer than 300,000 clones, about 91% of them seen only once. Sequencing was carried out using peripheral blood. This clonotype was obtained from a person between 18 and 30 years old with COVID-19, enrolled during active disease.

The CDR3 nucleotides are TGTGCCAGCAGCTTGCTAGTGGACGAGCAGTACTTC. Amino acid sequence: CASSLLVDEQYF. The rearrangement links TRBV7-8 to TRBJ2-7; no definite D call. V lost 3 bases and J lost 5, with 8 bases in between. Germline loops: CDR1 SGHVS, CDR2 FQNEAQ. The CDR3 loop spans 12 amino acids.